This T cell receptor (beta chain) was sequenced in a study of blood T cells in healthy people across ages. Findings and limits, study-wide: Age showed a roughly linear inverse relationship with TCR beta diversity per million T cells.

This CDR3 region has 15 residues. Germline assignment: CDR1 KGHSH and CDR2 LQKENI. Trimming removed 3 bases at V and 3 bases at J, with 12 bases between. The authors ran a second PCR of about 7 to 11 cycles using a sample-barcoded 5' primer and a J-beta primer mix. TCRdb reanalysed the 5' RACE reads using MiXCR and keeps one entry per CDR3 protein. The sample gives 550,000 to 650,000 distinct CDR3 sequences, about 30% of which show up once; more than 15% is in the top ten. Concerning this clonotype: Its antigen is as yet unknown.

Material for sequencing was blood. The V and J genes are TRBV18 and TRBJ1-5, with unresolved D. The sequence came from a woman of 80 years or more in good health. The CDR3 region is CASSPEGGNNQPQHF. CDR3 sequence (DNA): TGTGCCAGCTCACCCGAGGGCGGAAACAATCAGCCCCAGCATTTT.